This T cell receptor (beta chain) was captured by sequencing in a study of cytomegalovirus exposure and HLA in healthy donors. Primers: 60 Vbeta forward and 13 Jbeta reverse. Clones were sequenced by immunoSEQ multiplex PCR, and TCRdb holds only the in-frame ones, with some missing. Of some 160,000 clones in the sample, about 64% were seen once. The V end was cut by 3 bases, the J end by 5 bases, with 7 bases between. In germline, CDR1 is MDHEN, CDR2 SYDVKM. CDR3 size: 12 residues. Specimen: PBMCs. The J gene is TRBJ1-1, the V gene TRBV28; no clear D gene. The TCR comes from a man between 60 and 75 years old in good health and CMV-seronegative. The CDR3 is CASSFLMTEAFF. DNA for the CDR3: TGTGCCAGCAGTTTTTTAATGACTGAAGCTTTCTTT.